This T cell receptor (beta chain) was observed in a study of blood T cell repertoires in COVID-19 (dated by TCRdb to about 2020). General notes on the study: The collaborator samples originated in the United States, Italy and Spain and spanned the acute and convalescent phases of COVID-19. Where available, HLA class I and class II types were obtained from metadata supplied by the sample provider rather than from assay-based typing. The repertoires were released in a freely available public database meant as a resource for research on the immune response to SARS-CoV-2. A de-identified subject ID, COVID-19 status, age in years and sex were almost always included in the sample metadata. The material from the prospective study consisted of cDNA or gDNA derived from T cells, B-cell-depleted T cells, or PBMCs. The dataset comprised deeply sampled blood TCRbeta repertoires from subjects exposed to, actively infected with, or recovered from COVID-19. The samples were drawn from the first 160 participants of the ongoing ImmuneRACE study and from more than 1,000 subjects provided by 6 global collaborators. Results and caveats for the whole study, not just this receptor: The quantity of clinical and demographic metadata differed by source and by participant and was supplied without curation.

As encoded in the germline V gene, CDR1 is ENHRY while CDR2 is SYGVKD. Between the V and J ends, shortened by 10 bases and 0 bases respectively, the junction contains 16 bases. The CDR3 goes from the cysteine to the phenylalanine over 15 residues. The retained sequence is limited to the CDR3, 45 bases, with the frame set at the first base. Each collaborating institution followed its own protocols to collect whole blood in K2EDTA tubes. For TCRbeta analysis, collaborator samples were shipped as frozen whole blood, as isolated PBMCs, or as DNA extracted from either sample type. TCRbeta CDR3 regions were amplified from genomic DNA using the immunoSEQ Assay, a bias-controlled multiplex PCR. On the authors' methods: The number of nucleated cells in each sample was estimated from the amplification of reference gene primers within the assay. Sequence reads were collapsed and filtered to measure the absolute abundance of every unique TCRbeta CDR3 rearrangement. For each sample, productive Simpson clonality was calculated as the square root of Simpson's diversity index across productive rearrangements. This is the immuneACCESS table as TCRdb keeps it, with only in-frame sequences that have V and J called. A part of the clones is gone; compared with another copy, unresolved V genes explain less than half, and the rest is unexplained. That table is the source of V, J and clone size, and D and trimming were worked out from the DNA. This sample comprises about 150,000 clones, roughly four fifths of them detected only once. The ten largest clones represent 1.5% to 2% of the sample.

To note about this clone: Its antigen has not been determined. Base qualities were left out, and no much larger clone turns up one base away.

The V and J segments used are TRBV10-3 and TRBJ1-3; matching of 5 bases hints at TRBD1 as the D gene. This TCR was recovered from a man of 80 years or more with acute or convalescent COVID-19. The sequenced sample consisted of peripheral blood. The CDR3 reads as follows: CATEPTASSGNTIYF. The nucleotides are TGTGCCACCGAACCGACAGCCAGCTCTGGAAACACCATATATTTT.